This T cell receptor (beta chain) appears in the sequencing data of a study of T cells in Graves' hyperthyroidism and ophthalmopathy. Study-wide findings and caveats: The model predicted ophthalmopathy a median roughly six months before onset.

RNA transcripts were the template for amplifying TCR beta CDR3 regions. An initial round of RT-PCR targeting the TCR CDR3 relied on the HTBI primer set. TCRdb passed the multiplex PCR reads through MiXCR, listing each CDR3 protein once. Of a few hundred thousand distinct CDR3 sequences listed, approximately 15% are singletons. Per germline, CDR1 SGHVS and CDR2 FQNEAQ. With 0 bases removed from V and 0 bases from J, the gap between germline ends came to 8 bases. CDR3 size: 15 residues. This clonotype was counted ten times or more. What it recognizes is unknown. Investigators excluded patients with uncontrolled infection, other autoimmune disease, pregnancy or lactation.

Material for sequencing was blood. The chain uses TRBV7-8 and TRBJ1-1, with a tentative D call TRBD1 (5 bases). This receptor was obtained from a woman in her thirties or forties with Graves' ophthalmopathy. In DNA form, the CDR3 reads TGTGCCAGCAGCTTAGCGTCAGGGATGAACACTGAAGCTTTCTTT. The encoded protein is CASSLASGMNTEAFF.